A single sample is the source of the 25 T cell receptor beta chains below, sequenced in a study of cytomegalovirus exposure and HLA in healthy donors. The PCR ran on 60 Vbeta and 13 Jbeta primers. The repertoire was sequenced with immunoSEQ multiplex PCR; TCRdb's copy has only in-frame clones and lacks some. The sample includes roughly 160,000 clones, over 75% of them seen just once. The sample was PBMCs. Receptors originate from a man aged 45-60 years in good health and CMV-seropositive.

The chain is built from TRBV2 and TRBJ2-4; 8 bases match TRBD2. The CDR3 length is 16 residues. The V gene end was trimmed by 6 bases and the J gene end by 0 bases; junction bases not matched to a gene: 7. Germline loops: CDR1 SNHLY, CDR2 FYNNEI. The CDR3 sequence is CASRSGGALAKNIQYF. The CDR3 DNA reads TGTGCCAGCAGGTCGGGGGGGGCTCTAGCCAAAAACATTCAGTACTTC.

V gene TRBV6-5 combines with J gene TRBJ1-6, with 9 bases aligning to TRBD1. The germline gives CDR1 MNHEY, CDR2 SVGAGI. CDR3 size: 14 residues. The junction had 1 base not matched to a gene; V was cut back by 6 bases and J by 4 bases. CDR3 nucleotides: TGTGCCAGCAGGGGACAGGGTTATAATTCACCCCTCCACTTT. Protein: CASRGQGYNSPLHF.

This sequence joins TRBV7-3 and TRBJ1-1; no definite D call. Trimming cost V 5 bases and J 4 bases, with 11 bases left between them. This CDR3 is built from 13 residues. Germline lookup yields CDR1 SGHTA and CDR2 FQGTGA. The CDR3 nucleotides read TGTGCCAGCAGCCGCACTTTTTCCACTGAAGCTTTCTTT. Amino acid sequence: CASSRTFSTEAFF.

The chain uses TRBV11-2 and TRBJ2-1, with TRBD2 identical over 12 bases. Germline assignment: CDR1 SGHAT and CDR2 FQNNGV. V shed 5 bases, J shed 4 bases, and the junction held 3 bases outside the gene matches. The CDR3 spans 15 residues. The CDR3 loop is CASSQTSGGYNEQFF. CDR3 in DNA: TGTGCCAGCAGCCAGACTAGCGGGGGTTACAATGAGCAGTTCTTC.

In regard to this clone: A junction end diverges from the germline sequence, so it may reflect a read error. This chain uses TRBV7-9 with TRBJ1-5; unclear D gene. Germline CDR1 reads SEHNR; CDR2 reads FQNEAQ (reference sequence). The CDR3 is 11 residues long. The CDR3 is CSSSSGSAQHF. The CDR3 nucleotides are TGTTCCAGCAGCTCGGGTTCGGCCCAGCATTTT.

The table lists this clone with a few counts. V usage is TRBV28 and J usage is TRBJ2-7, with 7 bases fitting TRBD2. The CDR3 runs to 13 residues. Germline V CDR1 and CDR2: MDHEN, SYDVKM. With V trimmed by 2 bases and J by 7 bases, 5 bases remained unmatched. CDR3 DNA: TGTGCCAGCAGTTTAGCCGGCGGGGGAGAGCAGTACGTC. Protein product: CASSLAGGGEQYV.

This clone was observed a handful of times. The V call is TRBV7-2, the J call TRBJ1-5, with no clear D. Trimming stripped 1 base from V and 5 bases from J, with 6 bases between. Looked up from germline, CDR1 is SGHTA and CDR2 is FQGNSA. This CDR3 has 13 residues. Here the CDR3 DNA reads TGTGCCAGCAGCTTAGTAAGAGATCAGCCCCAGCATTTT. Protein product: CASSLVRDQPQHF. Together with reference TRBV7-2 and TRBJ1-5, the CDR3 gives the full variable domain: GAGVSQSPSNKVTEKGKDVELRCDPISGHTALYWYRQSLGQGLEFLIYFQGNSAPDKSGLPSDRFSAERTGGSVSTLTIQRTQQEDSAVYLCASSLVRDQPQHFGDGTRLSIL.

This clone was picked up a small number of times. V is TRBV7-2 and J is TRBJ2-2; D gene uncertain. This CDR3 has 19 residues. V was trimmed by 6 bases and J by 0 bases, leaving 23 bases between them. CDR1 and CDR2 (germline): SGHTA, FQGNSA. The chain's CDR3 is CASRQHRKAFKANTGELFF. DNA of the CDR3: TGTGCCAGCAGGCAACACAGAAAGGCGTTTAAAGCGAACACCGGGGAGCTGTTTTTT. Using reference TRBV7-2 and TRBJ2-2 for the parts outside the CDR3, the full variable domain is GAGVSQSPSNKVTEKGKDVELRCDPISGHTALYWYRQSLGQGLEFLIYFQGNSAPDKSGLPSDRFSAERTGGSVSTLTIQRTQQEDSAVYLCASRQHRKAFKANTGELFFGEGSRLTVL.

V gene TRBV29-1 combines with J gene TRBJ1-1, with unresolved D. The CDR3 covers 13 residues. Germline V CDR1 and CDR2: SQVTM, ANQGSEA. V was clipped by 2 bases and J by 0 bases, with 7 bases between them. The DNA of the CDR3 is TGCAGCGTTGAAAAGAGATTGAACACTGAAGCTTTCTTT. This codes for CSVEKRLNTEAFF.

The chain combines TRBV6-5 with TRBJ1-1; 9 bases are a match to TRBD1. CDR3 length equals 14 residues. Germline lookup yields CDR1 MNHEY and CDR2 SVGAGI. Germline trimming cut 2 bases from V and 5 bases from J; bases unmatched to any gene: 3. In DNA, the CDR3 is TGTGCCAGCAGTTACCAGACAGGGGGGACTGAAGCTTTCTTT. It encodes CASSYQTGGTEAFF.

The V call is TRBV7-3, the J call TRBJ1-1, with 7 bases fitting TRBD1. The trim removed 6 bases at V and 3 bases at J, leaving 4 bases unmatched. This CDR3 spans 13 amino acids. The germline V gene encodes CDR1 SGHTA and CDR2 FQGTGA. The CDR3 sequence is CASRRDRDTEAFF. Here the CDR3 DNA reads TGTGCCAGCAGGAGAGACAGGGACACTGAAGCTTTCTTT.

V and J are TRBV6-1 and TRBJ2-7, with D maybe TRBD1 (5 bases). Germline V gene sequence: CDR1 MNHNS, CDR2 SASEGT. The CDR3 sequence is 12 residues long. The V and J ends lost 3 bases and 7 bases respectively, with 10 bases between them. CDR3 in DNA: TGTGCCAGCAGTGAGTGGGGCCAGGAGCAGTACGTC. Residues: CASSEWGQEQYV.

The rearrangement uses TRBV7-2 and TRBJ2-7, with D tentatively TRBD2 (6 bases). The CDR3 runs to 14 residues. Trimming stripped 5 bases from V and 7 bases from J, with 18 bases between. Germline V gene sequence: CDR1 SGHTA, CDR2 FQGNSA. The CDR3 loop is CASSPPGPRGEQYF. CDR3 DNA: TGTGCCAGCAGCCCACCGGGACCTCGGGGGGAGCAGTACTTC.

This chain connects TRBV2 to TRBJ2-5; the D is unclear. The DNA end favors TRBJ2-7, so the J call may be wrong. The CDR3 is 12 amino acids. The germline V gene has CDR1 SNHLY and CDR2 FYNNEI. The CDR3 coding sequence is TGTGCCAGCAGTGAACGAACCTACGAGCAGTACTTC. Its translation: CASSERTYEQYF.

This clone has only one observation. The chain uses TRBV6-1 and TRBJ1-1; 8 bases are a match to TRBD1. Germline lookup yields CDR1 MNHNS and CDR2 SASEGT. The junction had 11 bases not matched to a gene; V was cut back by 6 bases and J by 8 bases. This CDR3 comprises 14 residues. The CDR3, as DNA: TGTGCCAGCAGCTATGACAGGGGAAGGGGGGAAGCTTTCTTT. Residues: CASSYDRGRGEAFF.

The CDR3 loop is CASSLAMRGRAGGYTF. DNA of the CDR3: TGTGCCAGCAGCTTAGCTATGAGAGGCAGGGCAGGCGGCTACACCTTC. This chain links TRBV7-9 with TRBJ1-2, with TRBD1 as a possible D gene (5 bases). Germline V gene data show CDR1 as SEHNR and CDR2 as FQNEAQ (reference sequence). Trimming removed 0 bases from V and 8 bases from J, with 19 bases in between. The CDR3 has 16 residues.

This clone was observed once. The chain has TRBV5-6 and TRBJ2-1; D perhaps matches TRBD1 (6 bases). V lost 4 bases and J lost 9, with 11 bases in between. The CDR3 runs to 12 residues. Germline V CDR1 and CDR2: SGHDT, YYEEEE. In nucleotides, the CDR3 is TGTGCCAGCAGCAGGGGGTCCGGTGAGCAGTTCTTC. It specifies CASSRGSGEQFF.

To note about this clone: The sample contains more than one DNA sequence encoding this CDR3. The genes are TRBV11-2 and TRBJ1-2; D possibly corresponds to TRBD1 (6 bases). V lost 4 bases to trimming and J lost 4 bases, with 10 bases between them. Germline V CDR1 and CDR2: SGHAT, FQNNGV. CDR3 length: 13 residues. CDR3 protein: CASSSTGRYGYTF. CDR3 in DNA: TGTGCCAGCAGCTCCACAGGGCGCTATGGCTACACCTTC.

The chain links TRBV28 to TRBJ1-1; D is unresolved. Looked up from germline, CDR1 is MDHEN and CDR2 is SYDVKM. The CDR3 covers 12 residues. V shed 3 bases and J shed 4 bases, with 6 bases lying between them. CDR3 DNA: TGTGCCAGCAGTTTTTCTTCCACTGAAGCTTTCTTT. As protein: CASSFSSTEAFF.

The count of this clone is one. The CDR3, as DNA: TGCGCCAGCAGCCGGGCGGGGGGCCACAATGAGCAGTTCTTC. Translating it yields CASSRAGGHNEQFF. The chain joins TRBV4-3 to TRBJ2-1; TRBD2 aligns across 8 bases. The CDR3 totals 14 residues. J was trimmed by 5 bases and V by 4 bases; bases with no gene match: 4. Germline V gene sequence: CDR1 LGHNA, CDR2 YSLEER.

The CDR3 here is CASSLQGSDQPQHF. CDR3 in DNA: TGTGCCAGCAGCCTACAGGGGAGCGATCAGCCCCAGCATTTT. The chain combines TRBV7-9 with TRBJ1-5; 7 bases are a match to TRBD1. The CDR3 is made up of 14 amino acids. V gave up 5 bases and J gave up 5 bases; unmatched junction bases: 6. Per germline, CDR1 SEHNR and CDR2 FQNEAQ (reference sequence).

The rearrangement joins TRBV10-3 to TRBJ1-6; a possible D gene is TRBD1 (5 bases). V was pared by 1 base and J by 0 bases, with 10 bases between. In germline, CDR1 is ENHRY, CDR2 SYGVKD. The CDR3 is made up of 17 amino acids. The CDR3 DNA is TGTGCCATCAGTGAGTTGGGGGGGAGCTCCTATAATTCACCCCTCCACTTT. It translates to CAISELGGSSYNSPLHF.

This clone was counted between two and nine times. The gene calls are TRBV19 and TRBJ1-1, with 8 bases identical to TRBD1. J gave up 2 bases and V 7 bases, and 6 bases lay outside the gene matches. Looked up from germline, CDR1 is LNHDA and CDR2 is SQIVND (reference sequence). The length of the CDR3 is 14 residues. CDR3 region: CASTSTGVNTEAFF. In nucleotides, the CDR3 is TGTGCCAGTACCTCGACAGGGGTTAACACTGAAGCTTTCTTT.

The chain recombines TRBV5-1 with TRBJ1-4; no reliable D call. V lost 4 bases to trimming and J lost 0 bases, with 13 bases between them. Looked up from germline, CDR1 is SGHRS and CDR2 is YFSETQ. The CDR3 has 16 amino acids. The CDR3 reads CASSLGNPSTNEKLFF. CDR3 sequence (DNA): TGCGCCAGCAGCCTAGGAAATCCCTCAACTAATGAAAAACTGTTTTTT.

This chain uses TRBV30 with TRBJ2-1, with a tentative D call TRBD2 (6 bases). CDR3 length equals 14 residues. The V end was cut by 2 bases, the J end by 10 bases, with 18 bases between. Germline CDR1 reads GTSNPN; CDR2 reads SVGIG (reference sequence). CDR3 in amino acids: CAWSKSAAEGEQFF. The CDR3 DNA sequence: TGTGCCTGGAGTAAGAGCGCGGCGGAGGGGGAGCAGTTCTTC.